This TCR beta chain was identified in a study of blood T cell repertoires in COVID-19. On the study more broadly: PBMCs, B-cell-depleted T cells, or T cells provided the cDNA or gDNA that made up the material.

This CDR3 comprises 17 residues. Germline V gives CDR1 SGHRS, CDR2 YFSETQ. V lost 6 bases, J lost 6 bases, and 20 bases stayed unmatched. The assay was immunoSEQ multiplex PCR, and TCRdb's table has in-frame clones only and misses some. The sample contains about 130,000 clones, more than 70% of which appear only once. The specimen sequenced was peripheral blood. The chain links TRBV5-1 to TRBJ1-2; 7 bases map to TRBD1. The sequence was obtained from a human donor in a cohort sampled during active COVID-19. In DNA, the CDR3 is TGCGCCAGCACCCCGGGAGGGGGCGGAAAGCTTTTCGATGGCTACACCTTC. It is translated as CASTPGGGGKLFDGYTF. The full variable domain, with the rest looked up from reference TRBV5-1 and TRBJ1-2, is KAGVTQTPRYLIKTRGQQVTLSCSPISGHRSVSWYQQTPGQGLQFLFEYFSETQRNKGNFPGRFSGRQFSNSRSEMNVSTLELGDSALYLCASTPGGGGKLFDGYTFGSGTRLTVV.